This T cell receptor (beta chain) stems from a study of OX40 agonist ivuxolimab in advanced cancers. Describing the broader study: Ivuxolimab was an agonistic, fully human IgG2 monoclonal antibody directed against OX40 (CD134), a costimulatory receptor. Intravenous ivuxolimab was administered to patients every 2 weeks at six dose levels: 0.01, 0.1, 0.3, 1.5, 3 and 10 mg/kg. Of the approximately 54 patients in dose escalation, about 20 had hepatocellular carcinoma, around 15 had melanoma, 9 had renal cell carcinoma and 9 had head and neck cancer. The dose-escalation cohort was about 86% male with a mean age of about 60 years, ranging from about 23 to 85. Prior anti-PD-1, anti-PD-L1 or anti-CTLA-4 therapy was permitted, and 30% to 45% of dose-escalation patients had received checkpoint inhibitors. Partial responses occurred in three dose-escalation patients, of whom one had hepatocellular carcinoma and two had cutaneous melanoma. The point of sequencing TCRbeta in the periphery was to test whether ivuxolimab changed TCR sequence diversity and drove clonal T-cell expansion. The paper describes the monotherapy dose-escalation part (N = 52 patients) of the phase I trial of ivuxolimab. Study-level results and caveats: After ivuxolimab, more expanded clones were found on average in CD8+ T cells than in CD4+ T cells. Antigen specificity was not determined for the clonally expanded peripheral T cells. Partial responders in the 0.1-3.0 mg/kg groups had among the lowest normalized peripheral clonal expansion, especially among CD8+ T cells. Low levels of normalized T-cell clonal expansion were also seen in some nonresponding patients. At doses of 0.1 to 3.0 mg/kg, clonal expansion of both CD4+ and CD8+ T cells in blood was seen between baseline and week 6.

Genomic DNA was extracted from sorted cells for sequencing of the TCRbeta CDR3 region. The immunoSEQ Assay was used to sequence the TCRbeta CDR3 regions. This is the immuneACCESS table as TCRdb keeps it, with only in-frame sequences that have V and J called. A part of the clones is gone; compared with another copy, unresolved V genes explain less than half, and the rest is unexplained. The sample profile shows 81,000 or so clones; 85% to 90% of them were found once. Around 0.45% of the sample comes from the top ten. Patients with a history of autoimmune disease or receiving systemic immunosuppression were excluded from the trial. Peripheral blood for TCR sequencing was collected from all dose cohorts at baseline, on cycle 4 day 1, and on cycle 7 day 1. The samples were drawn from a first-in-human, open-label, multicenter phase I dose-escalation trial of ivuxolimab. Adults with locally advanced or metastatic melanoma, renal cell carcinoma, hepatocellular carcinoma or head and neck squamous cell carcinoma were enrolled in the trial. Before TCR sequencing, CD4+ and CD8+ T cells were separately sorted from peripheral blood.

Details on this clone: The antigen it recognizes is unknown. No clone much larger than this one lies a single base away; base qualities are absent.

Here the sequenced sample was CD4+ or CD8+ T cells sorted from blood, taken in a trial of the OX40 agonist ivuxolimab. This receptor was identified in an adult with an advanced solid tumor such as melanoma, head and neck, liver or kidney cancer.

CDR3 sequence: CASKAQSLGYGYTF. The nucleotide sequence reads as follows: TGTGCCAGCAAGGCGCAGAGTTTAGGGTATGGCTACACCTTC. The rearranged chain carries TRBV5-5 and TRBJ1-2; the D gene identity is not certain. Taken from cysteine to phenylalanine, the CDR3 has 14 residues. The CDR3 DNA has 42 bases and is translated from base 1. For CDR1 and CDR2, the germline V gene (reference sequence) lists SGHKS and YYEKEE. The V end loses 6 bases and the J end loses 5 bases, and a stretch of 17 bases separates them.